This record concerns one TCR beta chain sequence. The junction had 7 bases not matched to a gene; V was cut back by 6 bases and J by 6 bases. CDR1 and CDR2 (germline): LNHDA, SQIVND (reference sequence). The CDR3 totals 14 residues. The data are from a study of blood T cell repertoires in COVID-19. As for the study in general: PBMCs, B-cell-depleted T cells, or T cells were the source of the cDNA or gDNA that made up the material.

Produced via immunoSEQ multiplex PCR; TCRdb's table is partial and in-frame only. Of tens of thousands of clones listed, about four fifths are singletons. What was sequenced was peripheral blood. The chain employs TRBV19 and TRBJ1-2; 10 positions match TRBD1. The sequence was collected from an older woman with acute or convalescent COVID-19. The CDR3 DNA reads TGTGCCAGTAGCCGGGACAGGGGAGGAAATGGCTACACCTTC. It codes for CASSRDRGGNGYTF.